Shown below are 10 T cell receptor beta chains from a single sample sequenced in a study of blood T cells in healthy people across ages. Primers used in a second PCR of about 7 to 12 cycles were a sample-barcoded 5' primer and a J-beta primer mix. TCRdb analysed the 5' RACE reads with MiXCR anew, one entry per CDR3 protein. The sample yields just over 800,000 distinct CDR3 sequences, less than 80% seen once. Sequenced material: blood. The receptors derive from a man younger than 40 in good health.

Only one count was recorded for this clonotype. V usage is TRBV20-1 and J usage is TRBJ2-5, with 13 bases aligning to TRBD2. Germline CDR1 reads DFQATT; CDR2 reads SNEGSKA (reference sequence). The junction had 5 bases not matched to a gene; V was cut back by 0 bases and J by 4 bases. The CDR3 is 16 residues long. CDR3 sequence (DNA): TGCAGTGCTAGAGATCCCTGGACTAGCGGGAGAGAGACCCAGTACTTC. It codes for CSARDPWTSGRETQYF.

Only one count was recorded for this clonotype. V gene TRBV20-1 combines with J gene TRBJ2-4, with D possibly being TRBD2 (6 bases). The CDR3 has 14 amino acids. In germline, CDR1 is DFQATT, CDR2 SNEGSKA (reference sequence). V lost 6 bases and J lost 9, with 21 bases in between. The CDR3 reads CSALVGGSGSIQYF. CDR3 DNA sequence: TGCAGTGCCCTAGTCGGGGGTTCGGGAAGCATTCAGTACTTC.

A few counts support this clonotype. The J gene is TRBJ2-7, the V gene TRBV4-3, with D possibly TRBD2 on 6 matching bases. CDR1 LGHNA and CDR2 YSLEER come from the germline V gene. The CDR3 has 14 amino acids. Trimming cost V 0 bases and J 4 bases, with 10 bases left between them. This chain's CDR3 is CASSQDWREYEQYF. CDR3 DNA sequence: TGCGCCAGCAGCCAAGATTGGAGGGAATACGAGCAGTACTTC.

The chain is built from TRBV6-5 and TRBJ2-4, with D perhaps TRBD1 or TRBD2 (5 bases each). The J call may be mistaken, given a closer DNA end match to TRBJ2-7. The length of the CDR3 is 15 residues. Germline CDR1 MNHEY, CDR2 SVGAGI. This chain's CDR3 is CASSYYRTGLYEQYF. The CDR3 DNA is TGTGCCAGCAGTTACTACAGGACGGGGCTTTACGAGCAGTACTTC.

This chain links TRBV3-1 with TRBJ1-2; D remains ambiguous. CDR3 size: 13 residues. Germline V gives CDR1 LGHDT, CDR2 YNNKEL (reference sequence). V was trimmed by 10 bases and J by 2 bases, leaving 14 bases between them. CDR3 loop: CANKDWQNYGYTF. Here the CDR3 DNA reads TGTGCCAATAAAGATTGGCAGAACTATGGCTACACCTTC.

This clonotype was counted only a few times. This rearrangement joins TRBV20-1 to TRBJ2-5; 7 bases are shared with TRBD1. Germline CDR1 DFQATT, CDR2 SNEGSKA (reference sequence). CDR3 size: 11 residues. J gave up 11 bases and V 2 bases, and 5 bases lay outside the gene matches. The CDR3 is CSARFTGEQYF. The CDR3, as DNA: TGCAGTGCTAGATTCACAGGGGAGCAGTACTTC.

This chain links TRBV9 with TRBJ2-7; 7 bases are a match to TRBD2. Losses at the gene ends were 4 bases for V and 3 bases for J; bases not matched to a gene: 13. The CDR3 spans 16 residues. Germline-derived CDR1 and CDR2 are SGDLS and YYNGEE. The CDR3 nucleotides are TGTGCCAGCAGCCAAACGGGGGGACCACCCTACTACGAGCAGTACTTC. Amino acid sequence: CASSQTGGPPYYEQYF.

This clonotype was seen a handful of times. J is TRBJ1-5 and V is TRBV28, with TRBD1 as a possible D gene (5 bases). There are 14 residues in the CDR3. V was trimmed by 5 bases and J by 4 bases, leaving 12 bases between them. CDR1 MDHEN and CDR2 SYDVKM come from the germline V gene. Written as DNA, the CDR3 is TGTGCCAGCAGTCCGGACACAAAGAATCAGCCCCAGCATTTT. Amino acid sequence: CASSPDTKNQPQHF.

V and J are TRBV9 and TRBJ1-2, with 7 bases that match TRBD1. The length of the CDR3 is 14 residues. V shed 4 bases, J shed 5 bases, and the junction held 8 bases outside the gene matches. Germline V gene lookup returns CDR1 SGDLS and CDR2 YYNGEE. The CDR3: CASSLRGGVYGYTF. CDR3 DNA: TGTGCCAGCAGCCTGAGAGGGGGCGTATATGGCTACACCTTC.

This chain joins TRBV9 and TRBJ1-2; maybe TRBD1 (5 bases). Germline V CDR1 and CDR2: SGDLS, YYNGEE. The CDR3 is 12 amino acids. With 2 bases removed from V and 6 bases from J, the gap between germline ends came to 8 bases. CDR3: CASSVPRDGYTF. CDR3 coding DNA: TGTGCCAGCAGCGTTCCCAGGGATGGCTACACCTTC.